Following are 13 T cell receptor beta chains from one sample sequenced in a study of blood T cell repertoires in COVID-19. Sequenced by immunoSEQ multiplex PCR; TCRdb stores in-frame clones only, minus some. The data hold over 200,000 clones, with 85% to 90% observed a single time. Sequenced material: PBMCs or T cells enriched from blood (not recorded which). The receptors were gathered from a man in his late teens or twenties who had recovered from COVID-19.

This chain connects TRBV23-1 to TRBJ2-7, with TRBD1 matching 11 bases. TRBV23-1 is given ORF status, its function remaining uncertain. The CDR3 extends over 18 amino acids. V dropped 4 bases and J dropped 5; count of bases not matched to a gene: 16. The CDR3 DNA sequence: TGCGCCAGCAGTCGAAGACTATCCGGACAGGGGGCAGTCCACGAGCAGTACTTC. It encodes CASSRRLSGQGAVHEQYF.

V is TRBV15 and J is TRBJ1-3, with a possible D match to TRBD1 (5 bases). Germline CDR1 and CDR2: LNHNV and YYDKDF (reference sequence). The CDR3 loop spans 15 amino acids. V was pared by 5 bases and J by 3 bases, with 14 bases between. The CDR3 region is CATSPGLLFGNTIYF. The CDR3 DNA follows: TGTGCCACCAGCCCGGGACTGCTATTTGGAAACACCATATATTTT. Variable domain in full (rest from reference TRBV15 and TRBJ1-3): DAMVIQNPRYQVTQFGKPVTLSCSQTLNHNVMYWYQQKSSQAPKLLFHYYDKDFNNEADTPDNFQSRRPNTSFCFLDIRSPGLGDTAMYLCATSPGLLFGNTIYFGEGSWLTVV.

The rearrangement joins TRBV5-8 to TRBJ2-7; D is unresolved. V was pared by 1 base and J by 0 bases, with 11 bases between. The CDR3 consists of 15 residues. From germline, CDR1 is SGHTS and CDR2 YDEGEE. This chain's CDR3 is CASSLSSWASYEQYF. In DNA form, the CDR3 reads TGTGCCAGCAGCTTGAGTTCCTGGGCCTCCTACGAGCAGTACTTC.

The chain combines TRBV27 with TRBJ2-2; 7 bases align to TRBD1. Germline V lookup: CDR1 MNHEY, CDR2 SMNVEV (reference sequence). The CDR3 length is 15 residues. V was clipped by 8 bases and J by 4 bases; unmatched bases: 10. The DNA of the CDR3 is TGTGCCAGCCGGAAAGGGGGCCGGAGCACCGGGGAGCTGTTTTTT. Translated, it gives CASRKGGRSTGELFF.

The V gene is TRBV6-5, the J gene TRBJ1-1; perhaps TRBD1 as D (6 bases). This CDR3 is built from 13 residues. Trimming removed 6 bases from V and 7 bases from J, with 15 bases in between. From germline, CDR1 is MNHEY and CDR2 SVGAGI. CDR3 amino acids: CASRLVGGREAFF. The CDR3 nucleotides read TGTGCCAGCAGACTAGTAGGGGGACGTGAAGCTTTCTTT.

For the CDR3, the DNA is TGTGCCAGCAGCAGAATACAGGGGCGGCAAGAGACCCAGTACTTC. It translates to CASSRIQGRQETQYF. The V and J genes are TRBV5-7 and TRBJ2-5; 7 bases are a match to TRBD1. TRBV5-7 is known as an ORF, though its function is uncertain. Unmatched junction bases numbered 8, after V lost 4 bases and J lost 2 bases. This CDR3 region has 15 residues.

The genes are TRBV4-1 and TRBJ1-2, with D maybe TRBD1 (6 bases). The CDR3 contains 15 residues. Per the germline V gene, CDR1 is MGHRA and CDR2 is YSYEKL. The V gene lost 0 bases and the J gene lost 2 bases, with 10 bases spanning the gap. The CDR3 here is CASSQDWDTNYGYTF. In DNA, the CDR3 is TGCGCCAGCAGCCAAGATTGGGACACCAACTATGGCTACACCTTC.

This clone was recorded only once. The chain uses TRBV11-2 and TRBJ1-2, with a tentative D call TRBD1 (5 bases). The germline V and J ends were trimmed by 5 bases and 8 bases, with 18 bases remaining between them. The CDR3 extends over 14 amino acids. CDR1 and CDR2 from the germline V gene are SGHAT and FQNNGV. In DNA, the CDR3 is TGTGCCAGCAGCCCGCGGTTGGTTAGGGGCGGCTACACCTTC. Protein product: CASSPRLVRGGYTF.

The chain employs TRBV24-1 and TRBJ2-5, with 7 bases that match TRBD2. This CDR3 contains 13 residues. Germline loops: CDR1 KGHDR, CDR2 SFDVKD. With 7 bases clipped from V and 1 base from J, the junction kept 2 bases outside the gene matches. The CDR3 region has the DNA TGTGCCACCAGCCCGGGAGGCCAAGAGACCCAGTACTTC. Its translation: CATSPGGQETQYF.

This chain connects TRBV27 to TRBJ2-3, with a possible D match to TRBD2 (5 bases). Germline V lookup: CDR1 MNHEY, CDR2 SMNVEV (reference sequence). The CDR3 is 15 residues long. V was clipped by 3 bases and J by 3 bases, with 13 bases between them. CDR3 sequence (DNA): TGTGCCAGCAGTTTTTTCCCTCGAGGGACAGATACGCAGTATTTT. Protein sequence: CASSFFPRGTDTQYF.

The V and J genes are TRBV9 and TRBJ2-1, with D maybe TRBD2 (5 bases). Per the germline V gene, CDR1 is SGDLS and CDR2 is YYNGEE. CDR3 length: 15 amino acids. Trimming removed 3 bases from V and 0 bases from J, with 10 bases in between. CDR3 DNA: TGTGCCAGCAGCGCTACCACTAGCTCCTACAATGAGCAGTTCTTC. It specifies CASSATTSSYNEQFF.

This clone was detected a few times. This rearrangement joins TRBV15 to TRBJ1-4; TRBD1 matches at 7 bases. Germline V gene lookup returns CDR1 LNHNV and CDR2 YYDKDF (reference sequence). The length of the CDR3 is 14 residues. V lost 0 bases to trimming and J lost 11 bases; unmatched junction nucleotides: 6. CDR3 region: CATSRDGTDRKLFF. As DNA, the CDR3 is TGTGCCACCAGCAGAGATGGGACAGACAGGAAACTGTTTTTT.

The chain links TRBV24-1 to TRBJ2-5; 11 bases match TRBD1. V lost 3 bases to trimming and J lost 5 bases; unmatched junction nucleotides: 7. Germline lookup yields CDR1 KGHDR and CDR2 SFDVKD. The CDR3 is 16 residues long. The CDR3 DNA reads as TGTGCCACCAGTGATCCGGGACAGGGGGTTTGGGAGACCCAGTACTTC. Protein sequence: CATSDPGQGVWETQYF.